This TCR beta chain was sequenced during a study of blood T cells in healthy people across ages. Study results and limitations: Naive and antigen-experienced cells could not be conclusively compared, given unsorted PBMCs.

A second roughly 6 to 12 cycle PCR used barcoded and J-beta primers. Samples each returned at least 2.5 million CDR3-containing paired-end reads. TCRdb used MiXCR to reprocess the 5' RACE reads, holding one entry per CDR3 protein. Of more than 650,000 distinct CDR3 sequences in the sample, over 20% were seen once. This clonotype came up a few times. The target antigen is unknown. The sample comprised blood. The sequence was obtained from a man between 65 and 85 years old in good health.

The CDR3 reads CASSWLARPEAFF. CDR3 in DNA: TGTGCCAGCAGTTGGTTAGCCAGGCCTGAAGCTTTCTTT. The chain combines TRBV27 with TRBJ1-1, with no clear D. The germline gives CDR1 MNHEY, CDR2 SMNVEV (reference sequence). The length of the CDR3 is 13 residues. V shed 4 bases and J shed 6 bases, with 12 bases lying between them.